The 15 T cell receptor beta chains in this list originate from one sample, sequenced in a study of blood T cell repertoires in COVID-19. Assay used: immunoSEQ multiplex PCR; TCRdb lists only in-frame clones, some missing. The table includes roughly 380,000 clones, 70% to 90% detected once. The material sequenced was peripheral blood. These receptors were obtained from a woman in her thirties or forties with COVID-19, enrolled during active disease.

The rearrangement joins TRBV5-4 to TRBJ2-6; 9 positions match TRBD1. The J segment lost 12 bases and the V segment lost 4 bases, leaving 11 bases of the junction unmatched. This CDR3 has 15 amino acids. CDR1 is SGHNT, CDR2 YYREEE, per germline (reference sequence). In nucleotides, the CDR3 is TGTGCCAGCAGCGACAGGGGGGGGCCCTTCCGCGTCCTGACTTTC. The encoded protein is CASSDRGGPFRVLTF.

The chain couples TRBV2 to TRBJ1-2; D perhaps matches TRBD1 (5 bases). Looked up from germline, CDR1 is SNHLY and CDR2 is FYNNEI. The V gene lost 7 bases and the J gene lost 13 bases, with 19 bases spanning the gap. The length of the CDR3 is 12 residues. CDR3 sequence reads: CASTQGATGGTF. DNA for the CDR3: TGTGCCAGCACTCAAGGGGCCACCGGGGGCACCTTC.

The gene calls are TRBV4-2 and TRBJ1-5; D is possibly TRBD1 (5 bases). The CDR3 totals 17 residues. Trimming cost V 0 bases and J 0 bases, with 12 bases left between them. Germline V gene lookup returns CDR1 LGHNA and CDR2 YNFKEQ. The CDR3 bases are TGTGCCAGCAGCCAAGATCCGGGGGATTATAGCAATCAGCCCCAGCATTTT. This codes for CASSQDPGDYSNQPQHF.

The genes are TRBV7-9 and TRBJ1-1; D unclear. Trimming removed 9 bases from V and 3 bases from J, with 20 bases in between. The germline CDR1 and CDR2 sequences are SEHNR and FQNEAQ (reference sequence). The CDR3 is 15 amino acids. CDR3 sequence reads: CARTLMKSMDTEAFF. For the CDR3, the DNA is TGTGCCAGAACTTTAATGAAGTCCATGGACACTGAAGCTTTCTTT.

This sequence joins TRBV7-2 and TRBJ1-2; 8 bases line up with TRBD1. The CDR3 contains 16 residues. CDR1 SGHTA and CDR2 FQGNSA come from the germline V gene. With V trimmed by 4 bases and J by 2 bases, 9 bases remained unmatched. CDR3: CASSSHGRGLNYGYTF. The CDR3 coding sequence is TGTGCCAGCAGCTCCCATGGCAGGGGGCTGAACTATGGCTACACCTTC.

The chain carries TRBV2 and TRBJ1-2; TRBD1 agrees at 7 bases. Trimming at V came to 3 bases and at J to 8 bases, leaving 15 bases not matched to a gene. The CDR3 contains 16 residues. Germline V gene data show CDR1 as SNHLY and CDR2 as FYNNEI. In nucleotides, the CDR3 is TGTGCCAGCAGTGATATAGGACAGGAGACAACCGGGGGCTACACCTTC. This sequence encodes CASSDIGQETTGGYTF.

There are many counts of this clone. This chain joins TRBV4-1 and TRBJ1-1, with D hard to call. The CDR3 has 14 residues. The V and J ends lost 3 bases and 1 base respectively, with 9 bases between them. CDR1 is MGHRA, CDR2 YSYEKL, per germline. CDR3 in amino acids: CASSQPTGNTEAFF. DNA of the CDR3: TGCGCCAGCAGCCAGCCCACGGGGAACACTGAAGCTTTCTTT.

This sequence joins TRBV19 and TRBJ1-1, with TRBD1 matching over 9 bases. Unmatched junction bases numbered 3, after V lost 0 bases and J lost 10 bases. Germline V gives CDR1 LNHDA, CDR2 SQIVND (reference sequence). The CDR3 covers 13 residues. The CDR3: CASSIETGGIAFF. In DNA form, the CDR3 reads TGTGCCAGTAGTATAGAGACAGGGGGAATAGCTTTCTTT.

The genes are TRBV27 and TRBJ1-4, with 10 bases lining up with TRBD1. This CDR3 contains 15 residues. Germline V gives CDR1 MNHEY, CDR2 SMNVEV (reference sequence). With V trimmed by 4 bases and J by 11 bases, 10 bases remained unmatched. The DNA for the CDR3 is TGTGCCAGCAGTTCAACCGGGACAGGGGTCTGGAAACTGTTTTTT. This translates into CASSSTGTGVWKLFF.

This sequence joins TRBV10-1 and TRBJ2-5; 9 nucleotides align to TRBD2. Germline values: CDR1 WNHNN, CDR2 SYGVQD (reference sequence). The CDR3 contains 16 residues. V trimming: 4 bases; J trimming: 4 bases; junction bases outside the gene matches: 10. CDR3 residues: CASSGGSGSVGETQYF. The CDR3 nucleotides read TGCGCCAGCAGTGGGGGTAGCGGGAGTGTAGGAGAGACCCAGTACTTC.

The rearrangement links TRBV7-2 to TRBJ2-1, with TRBD1 matching over 8 bases. The germline gives CDR1 SGHTA, CDR2 FQGNSA. The CDR3 covers 17 residues. With 5 bases clipped from V and 2 bases from J, the junction kept 11 bases outside the gene matches. The CDR3 DNA is TGTGCCAGCAGCCCCCGGACAGGGCTGGGGGCCTACAATGAGCAGTTCTTC. Translated, it gives CASSPRTGLGAYNEQFF.

The chain is built from TRBV2 and TRBJ1-5; the D gene is possibly TRBD1 (6 bases). CDR3 length: 15 amino acids. V gave up 6 bases and J gave up 5 bases, with 17 bases separating them. The germline gives CDR1 SNHLY, CDR2 FYNNEI. Here the CDR3 DNA reads TGTGCCAGCAGCCTATCCTACAGGGTTTATCAGCCCCAGCATTTT. It encodes CASSLSYRVYQPQHF.

The V call is TRBV28, the J call TRBJ1-3; the D is unclear. Germline V gene lookup returns CDR1 MDHEN and CDR2 SYDVKM. CDR3 length: 14 residues. The V end lost 8 bases, the J end lost 1 base, and 12 bases lay between the germline ends. This CDR3 is CASVPSGSGNTIYF. The CDR3 DNA reads TGTGCCAGCGTCCCTAGTGGGTCTGGAAACACCATATATTTT. The full variable domain, with the rest looked up from reference TRBV28 and TRBJ1-3, is DVKVTQSSRYLVKRTGEKVFLECVQDMDHENMFWYRQDPGLGLRLIYFSYDVKMKEKGDIPEGYSVSREKKERFSLILESASTNQTSMYLCASVPSGSGNTIYFGEGSWLTVV.

V and J are TRBV6-2 or TRBV6-3 and TRBJ1-2; the D gene is possibly TRBD1 (5 bases). V was trimmed by 3 bases and J by 7 bases, leaving 9 bases between them. The CDR3 length is 12 residues. CDR1 and CDR2 from the germline V gene are MNHEY and SVGEGT. In DNA, the CDR3 is TGTGCCAGCAGTTATGGGGCGGTTGGCTACACCTTC. This codes for CASSYGAVGYTF.

This sequence joins TRBV11-2 and TRBJ1-1, with 7 bases aligning to TRBD1. Germline CDR1 reads SGHAT; CDR2 reads FQNNGV. The CDR3 is 18 residues long. The junction had 18 bases not matched to a gene; V was cut back by 5 bases and J by 3 bases. The CDR3 DNA is TGTGCCAGCAGCCGGAAGGGGGCAGGGCGAATCTGGGACACTGAAGCTTTCTTT. Translation gives CASSRKGAGRIWDTEAFF.